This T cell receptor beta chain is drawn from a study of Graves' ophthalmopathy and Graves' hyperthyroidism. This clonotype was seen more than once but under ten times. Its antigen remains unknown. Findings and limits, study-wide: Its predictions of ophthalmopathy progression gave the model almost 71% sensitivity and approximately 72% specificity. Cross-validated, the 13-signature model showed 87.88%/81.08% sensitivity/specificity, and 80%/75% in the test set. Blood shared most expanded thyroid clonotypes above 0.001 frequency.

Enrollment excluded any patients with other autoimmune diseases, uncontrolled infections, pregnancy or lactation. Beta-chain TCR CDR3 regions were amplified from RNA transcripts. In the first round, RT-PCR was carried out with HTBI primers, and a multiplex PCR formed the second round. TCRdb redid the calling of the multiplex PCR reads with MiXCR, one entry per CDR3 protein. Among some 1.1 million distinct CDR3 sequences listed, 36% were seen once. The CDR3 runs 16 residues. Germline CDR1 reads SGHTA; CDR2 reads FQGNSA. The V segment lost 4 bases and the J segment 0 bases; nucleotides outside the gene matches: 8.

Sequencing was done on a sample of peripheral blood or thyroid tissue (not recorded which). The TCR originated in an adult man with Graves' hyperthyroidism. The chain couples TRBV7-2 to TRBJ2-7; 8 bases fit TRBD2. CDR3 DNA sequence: TGTGCCAGCAGCTCGAGGGCTAGCGGGTTCTCCTACGAGCAGTACTTC. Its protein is CASSSRASGFSYEQYF.